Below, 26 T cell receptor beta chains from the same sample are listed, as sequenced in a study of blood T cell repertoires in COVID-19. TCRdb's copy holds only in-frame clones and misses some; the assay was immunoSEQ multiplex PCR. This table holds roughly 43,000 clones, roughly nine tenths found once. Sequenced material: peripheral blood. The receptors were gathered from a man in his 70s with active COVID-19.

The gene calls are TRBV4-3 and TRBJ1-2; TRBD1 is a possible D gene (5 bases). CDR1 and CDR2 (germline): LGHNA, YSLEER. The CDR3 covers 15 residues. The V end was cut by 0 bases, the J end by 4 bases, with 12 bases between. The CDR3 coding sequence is TGCGCCAGCAGCCAAGAGGTCCAGGGAGGCTATGGCTACACCTTC. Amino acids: CASSQEVQGGYGYTF.

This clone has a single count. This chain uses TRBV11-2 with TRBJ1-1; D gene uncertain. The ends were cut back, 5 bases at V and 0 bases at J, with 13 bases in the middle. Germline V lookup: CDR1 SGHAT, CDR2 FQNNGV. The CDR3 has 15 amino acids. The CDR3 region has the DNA TGTGCCAGCAGCCCGGGAAGCAACCTGAACACTGAAGCTTTCTTT. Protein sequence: CASSPGSNLNTEAFF.

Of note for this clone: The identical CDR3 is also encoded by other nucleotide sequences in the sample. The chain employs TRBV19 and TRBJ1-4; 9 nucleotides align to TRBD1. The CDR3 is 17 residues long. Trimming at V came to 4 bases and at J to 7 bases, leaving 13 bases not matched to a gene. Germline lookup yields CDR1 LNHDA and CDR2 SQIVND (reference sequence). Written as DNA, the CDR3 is TGTGCCAGTAGTAAATACCAAACCGGGACAGGGCTTGAAAAACTGTTTTTT. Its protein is CASSKYQTGTGLEKLFF.

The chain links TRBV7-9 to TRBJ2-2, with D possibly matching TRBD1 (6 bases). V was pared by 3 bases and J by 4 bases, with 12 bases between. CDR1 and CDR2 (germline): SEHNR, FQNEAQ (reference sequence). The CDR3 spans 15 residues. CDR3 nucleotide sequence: TGTGCCAGCAGCTTGTCAGGGGCGGGCACCGGGGAGCTGTTTTTT. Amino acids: CASSLSGAGTGELFF. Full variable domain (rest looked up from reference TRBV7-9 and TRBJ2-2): DTGVSQNPRHKITKRGQNVTFRCDPISEHNRLYWYRQTLGQGPEFLTYFQNEAQLEKSRLLSDRFSAERPKGSFSTLEIQRTEQGDSAMYLCASSLSGAGTGELFFGEGSRLTVL.

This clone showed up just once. CDR3: CASSEGQNLSGENTEAFF. The CDR3 region has the DNA TGTGCCAGCAGTGAAGGACAGAACCTATCGGGGGAGAACACTGAAGCTTTCTTT. The chain couples TRBV6-1 to TRBJ1-1; D possibly corresponds to TRBD1 (5 bases). The germline gives CDR1 MNHNS, CDR2 SASEGT. CDR3 length equals 18 residues. Between the trimmed V and J ends, which lost 1 base and 1 base, there was a span of 19 bases.

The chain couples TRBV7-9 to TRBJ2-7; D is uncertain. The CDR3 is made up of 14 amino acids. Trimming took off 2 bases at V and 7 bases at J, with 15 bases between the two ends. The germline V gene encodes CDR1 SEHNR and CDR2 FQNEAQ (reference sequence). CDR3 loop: CASSLYLGDDEQYF. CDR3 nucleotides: TGTGCCAGCAGCTTATATCTGGGCGACGATGAGCAGTACTTC.

CDR3 loop: CASSEVDGDRVPPLHF. The CDR3 nucleotides read TGTGCCAGCAGTGAAGTGGATGGGGACAGGGTTCCACCCCTCCACTTT. The chain links TRBV6-1 to TRBJ1-6, with TRBD1 identical over 9 bases. The V gene end was trimmed by 1 base and the J gene end by 11 bases; junction bases not matched to a gene: 9. The CDR3 extends over 16 amino acids. CDR1 is MNHNS, CDR2 SASEGT, per germline.

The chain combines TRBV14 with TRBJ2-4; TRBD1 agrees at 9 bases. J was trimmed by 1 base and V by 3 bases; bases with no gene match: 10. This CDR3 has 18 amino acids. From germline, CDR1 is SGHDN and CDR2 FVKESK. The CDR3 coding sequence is TGTGCCAGCAGCCACCGACCTGACAGGGGGACTGCCAAAAACATTCAGTACTTC. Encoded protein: CASSHRPDRGTAKNIQYF. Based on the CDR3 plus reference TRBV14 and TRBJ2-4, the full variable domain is EAGVTQFPSHSVIEKGQTVTLRCDPISGHDNLYWYRRVMGKEIKFLLHFVKESKQDESGMPNNRFLAERTGGTYSTLKVQPAELEDSGVYFCASSHRPDRGTAKNIQYFGAGTRLSVL.

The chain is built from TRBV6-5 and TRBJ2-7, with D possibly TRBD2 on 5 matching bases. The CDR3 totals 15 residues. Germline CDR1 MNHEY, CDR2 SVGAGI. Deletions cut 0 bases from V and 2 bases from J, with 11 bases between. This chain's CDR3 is CASSYSLAGTYEQYF. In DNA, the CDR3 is TGTGCCAGCAGTTACTCTCTAGCTGGAACCTACGAGCAGTACTTC.

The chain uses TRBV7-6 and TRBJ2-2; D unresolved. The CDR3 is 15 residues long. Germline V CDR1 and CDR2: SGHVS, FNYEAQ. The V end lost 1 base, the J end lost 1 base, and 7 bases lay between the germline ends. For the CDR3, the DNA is TGTGCCAGCAGCTTAGGACGGGTGAACACCGGGGAGCTGTTTTTT. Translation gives CASSLGRVNTGELFF. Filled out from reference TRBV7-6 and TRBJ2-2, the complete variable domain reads GAGVSQSPRYKVTKRGQDVALRCDPISGHVSLYWYRQALGQGPEFLTYFNYEAQQDKSGLPNDRFSAERPEGSISTLTIQRTEQRDSAMYRCASSLGRVNTGELFFGEGSRLTVL.

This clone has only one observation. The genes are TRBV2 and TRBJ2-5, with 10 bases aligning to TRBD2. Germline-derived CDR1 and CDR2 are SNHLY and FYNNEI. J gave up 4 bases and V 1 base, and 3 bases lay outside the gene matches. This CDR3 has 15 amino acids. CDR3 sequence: CASSEEERGGETQYF. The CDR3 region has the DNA TGTGCCAGCAGTGAAGAGGAGCGGGGGGGAGAGACCCAGTACTTC.

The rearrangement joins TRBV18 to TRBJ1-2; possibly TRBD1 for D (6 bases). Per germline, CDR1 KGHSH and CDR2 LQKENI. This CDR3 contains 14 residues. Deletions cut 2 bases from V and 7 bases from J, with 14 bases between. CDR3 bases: TGTGCCAGCTCACCAGGGGGCGCGTTGGGTGGCTACACCTTC. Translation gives CASSPGGALGGYTF.

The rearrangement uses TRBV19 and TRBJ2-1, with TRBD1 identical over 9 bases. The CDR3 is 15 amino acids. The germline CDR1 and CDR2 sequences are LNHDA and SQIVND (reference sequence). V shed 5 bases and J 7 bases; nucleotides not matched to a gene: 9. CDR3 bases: TGTGCCAGTAGTGCCCGGGGACAGGGTCGTAATGAGCAGTTCTTC. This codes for CASSARGQGRNEQFF. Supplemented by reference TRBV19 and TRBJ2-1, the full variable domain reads DGGITQSPKYLFRKEGQNVTLSCEQNLNHDAMYWYRQDPGQGLRLIYYSQIVNDFQKGDIAEGYSVSREKKESFPLTVTSAQKNPTAFYLCASSARGQGRNEQFFGPGTRLTVL.

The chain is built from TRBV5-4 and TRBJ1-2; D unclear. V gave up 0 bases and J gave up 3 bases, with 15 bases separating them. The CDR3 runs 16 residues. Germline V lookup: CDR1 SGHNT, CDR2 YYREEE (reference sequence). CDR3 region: CASSLEGGFDDYGYTF. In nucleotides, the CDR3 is TGTGCCAGCAGCTTGGAGGGCGGGTTTGACGACTATGGCTACACCTTC.

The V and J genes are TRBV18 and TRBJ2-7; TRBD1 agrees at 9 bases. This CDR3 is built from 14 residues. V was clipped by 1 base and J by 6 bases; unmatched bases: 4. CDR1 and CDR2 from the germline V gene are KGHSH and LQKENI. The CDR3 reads CASSPRDREGEQYF. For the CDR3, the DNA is TGTGCCAGCTCACCACGGGACAGGGAGGGCGAGCAGTACTTC.

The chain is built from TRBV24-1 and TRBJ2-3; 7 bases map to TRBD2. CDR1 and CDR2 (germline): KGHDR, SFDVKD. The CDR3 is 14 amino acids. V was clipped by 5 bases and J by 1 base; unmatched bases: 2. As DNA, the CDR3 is TGTGCCACCAGTGCTCGGGGGGGCACAGATACGCAGTATTTT. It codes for CATSARGGTDTQYF.

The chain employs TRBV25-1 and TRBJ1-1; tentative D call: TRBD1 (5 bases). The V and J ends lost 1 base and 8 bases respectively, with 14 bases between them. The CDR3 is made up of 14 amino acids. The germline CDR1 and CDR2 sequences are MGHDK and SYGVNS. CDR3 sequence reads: CASSEWGGRAEAFF. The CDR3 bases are TGTGCCAGCAGTGAATGGGGGGGTAGGGCAGAAGCTTTCTTT.

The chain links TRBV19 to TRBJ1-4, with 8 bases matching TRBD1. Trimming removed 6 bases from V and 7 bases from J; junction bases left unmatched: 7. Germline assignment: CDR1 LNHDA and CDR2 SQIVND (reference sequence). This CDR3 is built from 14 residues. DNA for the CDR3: TGTGCCAGTAGACAGGGACAGGAGGGTGAAAAACTGTTTTTT. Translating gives CASRQGQEGEKLFF.

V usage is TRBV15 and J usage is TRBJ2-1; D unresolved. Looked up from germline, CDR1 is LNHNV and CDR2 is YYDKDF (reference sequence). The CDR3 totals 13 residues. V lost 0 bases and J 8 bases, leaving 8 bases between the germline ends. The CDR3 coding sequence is TGTGCCACCAGCAGAGACCAGAAAGATGAGCAGTTCTTC. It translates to CATSRDQKDEQFF.

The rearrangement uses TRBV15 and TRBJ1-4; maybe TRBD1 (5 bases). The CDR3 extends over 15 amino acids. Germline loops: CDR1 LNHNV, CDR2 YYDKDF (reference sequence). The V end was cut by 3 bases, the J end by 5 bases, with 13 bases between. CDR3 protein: CATSRNAGDNEKLFF. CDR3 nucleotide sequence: TGTGCCACCAGCAGGAACGCGGGGGACAATGAAAAACTGTTTTTT.

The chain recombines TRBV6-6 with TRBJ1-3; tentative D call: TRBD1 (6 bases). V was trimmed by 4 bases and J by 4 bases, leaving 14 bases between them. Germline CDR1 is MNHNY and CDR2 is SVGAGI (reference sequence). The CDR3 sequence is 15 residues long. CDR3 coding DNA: TGTGCCAGCAGTTTCGGACAGAACACAGGAAACACCATATATTTT. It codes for CASSFGQNTGNTIYF.

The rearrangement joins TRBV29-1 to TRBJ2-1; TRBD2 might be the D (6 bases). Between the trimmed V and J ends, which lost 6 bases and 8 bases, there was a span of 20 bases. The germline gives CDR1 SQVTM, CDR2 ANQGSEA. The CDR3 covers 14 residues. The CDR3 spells CSVAGTSPWDEQFF. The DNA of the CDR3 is TGCAGCGTAGCCGGGACTTCCCCTTGGGATGAGCAGTTCTTC.

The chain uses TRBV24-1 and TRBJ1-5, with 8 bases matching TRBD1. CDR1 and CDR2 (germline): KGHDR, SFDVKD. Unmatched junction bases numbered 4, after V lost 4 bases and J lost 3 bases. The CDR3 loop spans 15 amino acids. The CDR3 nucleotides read TGTGCCACCAGTGACCCGACAGGGGACAATCAGCCCCAGCATTTT. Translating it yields CATSDPTGDNQPQHF.

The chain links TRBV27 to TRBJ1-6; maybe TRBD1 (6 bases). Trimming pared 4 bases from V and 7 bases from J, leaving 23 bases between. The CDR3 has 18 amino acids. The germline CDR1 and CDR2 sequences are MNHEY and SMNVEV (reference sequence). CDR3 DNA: TGTGCCAGCAGTTCCCTACTGGGGACATTTGGAGGAAATTCACCCCTCCACTTT. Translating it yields CASSSLLGTFGGNSPLHF.

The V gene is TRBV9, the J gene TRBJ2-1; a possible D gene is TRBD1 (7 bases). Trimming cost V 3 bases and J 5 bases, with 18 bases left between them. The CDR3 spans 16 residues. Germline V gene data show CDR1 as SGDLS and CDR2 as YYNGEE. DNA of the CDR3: TGTGCCAGCAGCGCCGGAGGGGGCGGGTATAACAATGAGCAGTTCTTC. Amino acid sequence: CASSAGGGGYNNEQFF.

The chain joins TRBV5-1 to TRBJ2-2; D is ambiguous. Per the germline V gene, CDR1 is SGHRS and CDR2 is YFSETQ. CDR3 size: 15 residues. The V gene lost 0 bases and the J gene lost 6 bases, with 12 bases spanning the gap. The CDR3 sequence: CASSLESAVAGELFF. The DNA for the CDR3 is TGCGCCAGCAGCTTGGAAAGCGCCGTCGCCGGGGAGCTGTTTTTT.